This T cell receptor (beta chain) was profiled in a study of technical replicates of blood from several donors. Trimming cost V 5 bases and J 4 bases, with 15 bases left between them. The CDR3 is made up of 14 amino acids. The germline V gene has CDR1 MDHEN and CDR2 SYDVKM. Assay: immunoSEQ multiplex PCR; the TCRdb copy retains only in-frame clones and omits some. This sample has 75,000 to 95,000 clones, with 95% to 97% found just once. Sequencing input: T cells isolated from PBMCs. The TCR comes from a human donor in good health. This sequence joins TRBV28 and TRBJ2-7; the D is unclear. Here the CDR3 reads CASSPPVPLYEQYF. In DNA form, the CDR3 reads TGTGCCAGCAGTCCCCCCGTCCCCCTTTACGAGCAGTACTTC.